These 21 T cell receptor beta chains share one sample of origin, sequenced in a study of identical twins. TCRdb re-called the 5' RACE reads with MiXCR, one entry per CDR3 protein. Found here are around 1.7 million distinct CDR3 sequences, 25% to 35% of them singletons; the top ten hold about 0.27%. The sequenced material came from cord blood. The receptors stem from a newborn girl in good health.

The CDR3 DNA reads TGCAGTGCTAGAATGGGGTCGAGGGAGACCCAGTACTTC. Its protein product is CSARMGSRETQYF. The chain joins TRBV20-1 to TRBJ2-5, with D unresolved. Per germline, CDR1 DFQATT and CDR2 SNEGSKA (reference sequence). Trimming removed 2 bases at V and 5 bases at J, with 12 bases between. The CDR3 is 13 amino acids.

Only a few counts were recorded for this clonotype. CDR3 sequence reads: CASSLYQTGIRSDTQYF. In DNA form, the CDR3 reads TGCGCCAGCAGCTTATATCAGACAGGAATAAGGTCCGATACGCAGTATTTT. This sequence joins TRBV5-1 and TRBJ2-3, with D maybe TRBD1 (6 bases). The germline CDR1 and CDR2 sequences are SGHRS and YFSETQ. This CDR3 has 17 residues. The ends were cut back, 2 bases at V and 6 bases at J, with 22 bases in the middle.

This chain connects TRBV20-1 to TRBJ2-1; 10 bases fit TRBD2. With V trimmed by 6 bases and J by 8 bases, 16 bases remained unmatched. In germline, CDR1 is DFQATT, CDR2 SNEGSKA (reference sequence). CDR3 size: 16 residues. CDR3 protein: CSASLFLAGGRDEQFF. CDR3 in DNA: TGCAGTGCCTCTCTCTTCTTAGCGGGGGGCCGGGATGAGCAGTTCTTC.

This clonotype appeared many times. The chain uses TRBV12-3 or TRBV12-4 and TRBJ2-5; 7 bases line up with TRBD2. The CDR3 is 13 amino acids. Trimming took 3 bases from V and 5 from J; bases not matched to a gene: 3. The CDR3 sequence: CASSLRGSETQYF. The DNA of the CDR3 is TGTGCCAGCAGTTTGCGCGGGAGTGAGACCCAGTACTTC.

CDR3 coding DNA: TGTGCCAGCAGCACCCCGGACAGGGGCACATACGAGCAGTACTTC. Its translation is CASSTPDRGTYEQYF. The V gene is TRBV7-2, the J gene TRBJ2-7; 9 nucleotides line up with TRBD1. Germline-derived CDR1 and CDR2 are SGHTA and FQGNSA. This CDR3 contains 15 residues. V shed 5 bases and J 4 bases; nucleotides not matched to a gene: 9.

Only one count was recorded for this clonotype. The rearrangement joins TRBV10-3 to TRBJ2-5, with TRBD2 matching 10 bases. The CDR3 is made up of 17 amino acids. Unmatched junction bases numbered 21, after V lost 6 bases and J lost 11 bases. The germline V gene encodes CDR1 ENHRY and CDR2 SYGVKD. In nucleotides, the CDR3 is TGTGCCATCAGAATAACCCTAGCGGGGGCCCAAGGAAATGAGCAGTACTTC. Protein sequence: CAIRITLAGAQGNEQYF.

This clonotype has a count of ten or more. V and J are TRBV9 and TRBJ2-4; D not certain. V lost 4 bases and J lost 3, with 8 bases in between. CDR1 SGDLS and CDR2 YYNGEE come from the germline V gene. This CDR3 is built from 13 residues. CDR3 sequence (DNA): TGTGCCAGCAGCTCCCCGGGCAAAAACATTCAGTACTTC. Translated, it gives CASSSPGKNIQYF.

This clonotype has a handful of counts. The genes are TRBV7-2 and TRBJ1-1, with D hard to call. Germline V lookup: CDR1 SGHTA, CDR2 FQGNSA. The CDR3 runs 12 residues. V lost 6 bases to trimming and J lost 6 bases, with 11 bases between them. The CDR3 bases are TGTGCCAGCAGACTTGGCGTGGCTGAAGCTTTCTTT. This sequence encodes CASRLGVAEAFF.

The chain is built from TRBV20-1 and TRBJ2-4, with 8 bases fitting TRBD1. Looked up from germline, CDR1 is DFQATT and CDR2 is SNEGSKA (reference sequence). Germline trimming cut 5 bases from V and 0 bases from J; bases unmatched to any gene: 3. The length of the CDR3 is 14 residues. The CDR3 protein is CSAPRGLAKNIQYF. For the CDR3, the DNA is TGCAGTGCTCCCAGGGGGCTAGCCAAAAACATTCAGTACTTC.

V gene TRBV2 combines with J gene TRBJ2-1; D is perhaps TRBD2 (7 bases). The CDR3 has 12 residues. Trimming pared 3 bases from V and 15 bases from J, leaving 15 bases between. The germline V gene encodes CDR1 SNHLY and CDR2 FYNNEI. The CDR3, as DNA: TGTGCCAGCAGTGAGATGGGGGGAGGGGGGTTCTTC. Amino acids: CASSEMGGGGFF.

The chain couples TRBV20-1 to TRBJ1-1; TRBD1 matches at 9 bases. The CDR3 extends over 13 amino acids. Trimming at V came to 3 bases and at J to 4 bases, leaving 3 bases not matched to a gene. CDR1 is DFQATT, CDR2 SNEGSKA, per germline (reference sequence). As DNA, the CDR3 is TGCAGTGCTAGCACGGGACAGGGCACTGAAGCTTTCTTT. Translated, it gives CSASTGQGTEAFF.

This clonotype showed up just a few times. This sequence joins TRBV20-1 and TRBJ2-1; D is perhaps TRBD1 (5 bases). This CDR3 is built from 14 residues. Looked up from germline, CDR1 is DFQATT and CDR2 is SNEGSKA (reference sequence). V lost 6 bases and J 4 bases, leaving 16 bases between the germline ends. The CDR3 loop is CSAPSGASYNEQFF. In nucleotides, the CDR3 is TGCAGTGCCCCTTCTGGGGCGTCATACAATGAGCAGTTCTTC.

In its sample, this clonotype was seen a few times. The rearrangement joins TRBV14 to TRBJ2-7; D is possibly TRBD2 (7 bases). The length of the CDR3 is 17 residues. Germline assignment: CDR1 SGHDN and CDR2 FVKESK. V lost 4 bases and J lost 0, with 19 bases in between. The CDR3 bases are TGTGCCAGCAGCCCCAGAGTACGGGGGGCTCTCTCCTACGAGCAGTACTTC. Protein product: CASSPRVRGALSYEQYF.

This clonotype occurred once. This chain uses TRBV24-1 with TRBJ2-1, with D perhaps TRBD1 (6 bases). Germline CDR1 and CDR2: KGHDR and SFDVKD. V was cut by 1 base and J by 4 bases, with 13 bases left in between. The CDR3 is 16 amino acids. CDR3 residues: CATSDFRARGYNEQFF. The CDR3 region has the DNA TGTGCCACCAGTGATTTTAGGGCTAGGGGGTACAATGAGCAGTTCTTC.

The chain links TRBV12-3 or TRBV12-4 to TRBJ2-7; 8 nucleotides match TRBD2. This CDR3 is 17 amino acids long. V trimming: 6 bases; J trimming: 0 bases; junction bases outside the gene matches: 13. The CDR3: CASSLRSGGLRSYEQYF. In nucleotides, the CDR3 is TGTGCCAGCAGCCTGAGGAGCGGGGGACTACGCTCCTACGAGCAGTACTTC.

In regard to this clonotype: A much larger clonotype is one base distant, so this may be a read error. The chain uses TRBV10-3 and TRBJ2-1; no clear D. V was cut by 10 bases and J by 10 bases, with 8 bases left in between. Germline V gene sequence: CDR1 ENHRY, CDR2 SYGVKD. The CDR3 has 9 amino acids. The CDR3 coding sequence is TGTGCCAGTCCCTACGAGCAGTTCTTC. This gives the protein CASPYEQFF.

The sample holds a few counts of this clonotype. The chain uses TRBV12-3 or TRBV12-4 and TRBJ2-1, with D possibly being TRBD2 (7 bases). V was shortened by 3 bases and J by 9 bases, with 12 bases between the two germline ends. The CDR3 has 13 amino acids. Here the CDR3 reads CASSFAGAFEQFF. CDR3 coding DNA: TGTGCCAGCAGTTTCGCGGGGGCCTTTGAGCAGTTCTTC.

This chain links TRBV7-8 with TRBJ2-3, with 10 bases lining up with TRBD2. Germline CDR1 is SGHVS and CDR2 is FQNEAQ. With V trimmed by 5 bases and J by 0 bases, 5 bases remained unmatched. The CDR3 spans 16 residues. The CDR3 protein is CASSLMGLASTDTQYF. The CDR3 DNA reads as TGTGCCAGCAGCCTAATGGGACTAGCGAGCACAGATACGCAGTATTTT.

This clonotype was detected a few times. This rearrangement joins TRBV3-1 to TRBJ2-7; D gene ambiguous. Deletions cut 2 bases from V and 2 bases from J, with 10 bases between. Germline V lookup: CDR1 LGHDT, CDR2 YNNKEL (reference sequence). The CDR3 loop spans 14 amino acids. The CDR3 bases are TGTGCCAGCAGCCAATTTGCCTCAACCTACGAGCAGTACTTC. Translation gives CASSQFASTYEQYF.

The J gene is TRBJ2-5, the V gene TRBV14; 7 positions agree with TRBD1. The CDR3 is 14 residues long. J lost 3 bases, V lost 5 bases, and 6 bases had no gene match. CDR1 and CDR2 (germline): SGHDN, FVKESK. This CDR3 is CASSSRDSKETQYF. CDR3 bases: TGTGCCAGCAGCTCCCGGGACAGTAAAGAGACCCAGTACTTC.

The sample holds a few counts of this clonotype. The CDR3 sequence is CASSLATDGYGTQYF. CDR3 nucleotides: TGCGCCAGCAGCTTGGCCACAGATGGATATGGGACCCAGTACTTC. V usage is TRBV5-1 and J usage is TRBJ2-5; D gene unclear. The CDR3 consists of 15 residues. Germline V gives CDR1 SGHRS, CDR2 YFSETQ. Trimming pared 0 bases from V and 7 bases from J, leaving 16 bases between.